The clone carrying this TCR beta chain has only one observation. Its antigen is as yet unknown. This record belongs to a study of T cell responses to AZD1222 COVID-19 vaccine. Study summary: Investigators merged groups given second doses at roughly 4 or roughly 12 weeks. General study findings and limits: Clonal diversity may have been underestimated, and the donors were mostly white British, with more females than males. Receipt of two AZD1222 doses was followed by a rise in Spike-specific TCR breadth and depth. Repertoires were collected only later (after the peak T cell response had occurred).

There are 13 residues in the CDR3. In germline, CDR1 is MNHEY, CDR2 SVGAGI. J gave up 7 bases and V 10 bases, and 7 bases lay outside the gene matches. Method: immunoSEQ multiplex PCR; TCRdb's copy keeps in-frame clones and lacks some. Among about 130,000 clones listed, about 80% were seen once. V is TRBV6-5 and J is TRBJ1-4, with 9 bases fitting TRBD1. This receptor was identified in an adult in good health. Source: peripheral blood, taken on day 0 of AZD1222 vaccination. Here the CDR3 DNA reads TGTGCCACTCAGACAGGGGGAGGTGAAAAACTGTTTTTT. Amino acids: CATQTGGGEKLFF.